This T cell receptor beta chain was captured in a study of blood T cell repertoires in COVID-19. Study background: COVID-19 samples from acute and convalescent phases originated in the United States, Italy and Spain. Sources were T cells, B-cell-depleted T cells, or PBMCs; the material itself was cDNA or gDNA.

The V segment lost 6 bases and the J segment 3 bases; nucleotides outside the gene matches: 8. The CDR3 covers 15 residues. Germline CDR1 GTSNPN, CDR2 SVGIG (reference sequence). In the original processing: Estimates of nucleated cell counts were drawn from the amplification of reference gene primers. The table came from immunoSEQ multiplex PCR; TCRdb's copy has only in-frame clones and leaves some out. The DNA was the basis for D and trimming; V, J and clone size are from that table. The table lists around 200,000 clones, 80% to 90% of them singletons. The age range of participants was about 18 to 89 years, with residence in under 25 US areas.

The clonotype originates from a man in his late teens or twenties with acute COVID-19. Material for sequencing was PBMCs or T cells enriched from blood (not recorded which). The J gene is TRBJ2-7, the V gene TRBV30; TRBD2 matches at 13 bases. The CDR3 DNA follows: TGTGCCTGTGGGACTAGCGGGAACAGCTACTACGAGCAGTACTTC. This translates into CACGTSGNSYYEQYF. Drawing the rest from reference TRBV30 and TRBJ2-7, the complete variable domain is SQTIHQWPATLVQPVGSPLSLECTVEGTSNPNLYWYRQAAGRGLQLLFYSVGIGQISSEVPQNLSASRPQDRQFILSSKKLLLSDSGFYLCACGTSGNSYYEQYFGPGTRLTVT.